The clone carrying this T cell receptor (beta chain) came up many times. Time point meaning: pre-sensitization, week 0. The treatment here: therapeutic diphenylcyclopropenone sensitization with weekly scalp DPC. Authors' processing steps: With a range of about 23,224 to 700,000, the median per sample was around 96,000 TCRs. MiXCR, run by TCRdb on the RACE reads, gives a single entry per CDR3 protein. What appears here as the V and J calls and clone size reflects TCRdb's work, not the paper's. The sample has roughly 38,000 distinct CDR3 sequences, 7.5% to 8% seen once. These data originate in a study of human T cells and chemical hapten exposure. This clonotype was obtained from a woman between 50 and 59 years old with alopecia areata. Some clones in this sample may be carry-over from other donors' samples. The starting material was whole blood, obtained in connection with sensitization to the hapten diphenylcyclopropenone (DPC).

This CDR3 reads CASSPSRSSGANVLTF. Written as DNA, the CDR3 is TGTGCCAGTAGTCCCTCGCGGTCCTCTGGGGCCAACGTCCTGACTTTC. The V gene is TRBV19, the J gene TRBJ2-6, with unresolved D. The V gene lost 5 bases and the J gene lost 0 bases, with 11 bases spanning the gap. The CDR3 extends over 16 amino acids. Germline CDR1 reads LNHDA; CDR2 reads SQIVND (reference sequence).